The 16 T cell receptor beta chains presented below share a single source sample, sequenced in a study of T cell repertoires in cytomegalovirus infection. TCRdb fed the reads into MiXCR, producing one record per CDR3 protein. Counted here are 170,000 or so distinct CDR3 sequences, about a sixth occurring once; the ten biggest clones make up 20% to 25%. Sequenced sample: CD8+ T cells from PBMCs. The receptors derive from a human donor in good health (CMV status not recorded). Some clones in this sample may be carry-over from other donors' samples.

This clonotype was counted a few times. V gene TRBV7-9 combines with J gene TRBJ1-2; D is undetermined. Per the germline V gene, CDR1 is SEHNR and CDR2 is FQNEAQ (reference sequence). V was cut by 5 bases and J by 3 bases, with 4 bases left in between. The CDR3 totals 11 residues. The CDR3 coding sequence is TGTGCCAGCAGCCCCGACTATGGCTACACCTTC. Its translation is CASSPDYGYTF.

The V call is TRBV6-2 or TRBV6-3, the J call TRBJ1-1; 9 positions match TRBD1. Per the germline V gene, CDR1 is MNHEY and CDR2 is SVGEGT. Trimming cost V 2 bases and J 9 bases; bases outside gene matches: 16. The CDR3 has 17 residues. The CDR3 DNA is TGTGCCAGCAGTTACGCCGATTTGGGACAGGGCAACCCCCAAGCTTTCTTT. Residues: CASSYADLGQGNPQAFF.

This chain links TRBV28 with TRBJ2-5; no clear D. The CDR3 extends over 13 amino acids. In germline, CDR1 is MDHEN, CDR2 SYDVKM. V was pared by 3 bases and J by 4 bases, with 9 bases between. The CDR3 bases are TGTGCCAGCAGTTTGGCAAGTGGAGAGACCCAGTACTTC. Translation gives CASSLASGETQYF.

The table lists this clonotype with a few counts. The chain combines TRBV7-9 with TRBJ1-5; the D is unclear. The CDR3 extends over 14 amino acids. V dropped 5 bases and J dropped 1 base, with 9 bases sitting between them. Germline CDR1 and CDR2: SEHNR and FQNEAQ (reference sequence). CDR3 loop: CASSREGSNQPQHF. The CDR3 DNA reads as TGTGCCAGCAGCCGGGAAGGGAGCAATCAGCCCCAGCATTTT.

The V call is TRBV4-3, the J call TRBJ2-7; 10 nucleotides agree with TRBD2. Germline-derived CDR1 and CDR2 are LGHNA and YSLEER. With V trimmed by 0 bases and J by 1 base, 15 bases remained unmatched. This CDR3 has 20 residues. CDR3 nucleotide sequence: TGCGCCAGCAGCCAAGATTTTACTGGCGCAACTAGCGGGGCATCCTACGAGCAGTACTTC. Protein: CASSQDFTGATSGASYEQYF.

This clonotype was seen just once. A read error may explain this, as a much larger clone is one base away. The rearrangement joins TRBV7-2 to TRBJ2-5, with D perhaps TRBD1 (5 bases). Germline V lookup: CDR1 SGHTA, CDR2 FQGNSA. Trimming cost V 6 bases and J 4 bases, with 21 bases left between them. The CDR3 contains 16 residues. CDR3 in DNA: TGTGCCAGCAGTTTCCCCCGGATAGGGGTAAGAGAGACCCAGTACTTC. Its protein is CASSFPRIGVRETQYF.

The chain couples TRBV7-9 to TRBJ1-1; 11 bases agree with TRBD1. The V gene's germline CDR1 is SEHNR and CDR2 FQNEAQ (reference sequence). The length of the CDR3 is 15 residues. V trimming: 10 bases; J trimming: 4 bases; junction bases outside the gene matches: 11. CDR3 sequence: CATTGTGGRSTEAFF. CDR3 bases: TGTGCCACCACCGGGACAGGGGGACGGAGCACTGAAGCTTTCTTT.

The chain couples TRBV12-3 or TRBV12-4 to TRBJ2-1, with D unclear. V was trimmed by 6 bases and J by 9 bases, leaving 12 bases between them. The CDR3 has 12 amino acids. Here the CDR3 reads CASRNSPTEQFF. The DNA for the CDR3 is TGTGCCAGCAGAAATTCCCCTACTGAGCAGTTCTTC.

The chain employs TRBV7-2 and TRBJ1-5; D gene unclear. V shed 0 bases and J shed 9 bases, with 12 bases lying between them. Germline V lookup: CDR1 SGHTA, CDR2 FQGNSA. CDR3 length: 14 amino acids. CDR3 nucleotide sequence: TGTGCCAGCAGCTTAGCCCCCCCAGAGACGCCCCAGCATTTT. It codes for CASSLAPPETPQHF.

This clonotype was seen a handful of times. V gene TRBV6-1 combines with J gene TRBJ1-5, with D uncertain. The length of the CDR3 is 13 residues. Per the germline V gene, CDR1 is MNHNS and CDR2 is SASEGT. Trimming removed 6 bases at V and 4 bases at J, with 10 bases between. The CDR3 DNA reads TGTGCCAGCAGACCCGGGCTAAATCAGCCCCAGCATTTT. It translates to CASRPGLNQPQHF.

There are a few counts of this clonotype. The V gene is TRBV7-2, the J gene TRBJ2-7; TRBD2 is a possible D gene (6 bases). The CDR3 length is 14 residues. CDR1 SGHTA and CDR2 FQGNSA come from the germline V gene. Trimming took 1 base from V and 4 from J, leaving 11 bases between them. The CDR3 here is CASSLGGVIYEQYF. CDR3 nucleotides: TGTGCCAGCAGCTTAGGGGGGGTCATTTACGAGCAGTACTTC.

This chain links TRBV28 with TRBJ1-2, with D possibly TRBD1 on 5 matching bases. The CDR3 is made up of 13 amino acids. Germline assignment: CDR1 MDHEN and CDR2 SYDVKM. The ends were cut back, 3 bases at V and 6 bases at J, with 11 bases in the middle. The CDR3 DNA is TGTGCCAGCAGTTTCCCAGGGTCGAATGGCTACACCTTC. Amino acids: CASSFPGSNGYTF.

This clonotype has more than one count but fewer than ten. The CDR3 DNA reads TGTGCCAGTGGTTATAGCAATCAGCCCCAGCATTTT. It specifies CASGYSNQPQHF. V gene TRBV19 combines with J gene TRBJ1-5; no clear D. The length of the CDR3 is 12 residues. The ends were cut back, 8 bases at V and 0 bases at J, with 5 bases in the middle. Germline CDR1 reads LNHDA; CDR2 reads SQIVND (reference sequence).

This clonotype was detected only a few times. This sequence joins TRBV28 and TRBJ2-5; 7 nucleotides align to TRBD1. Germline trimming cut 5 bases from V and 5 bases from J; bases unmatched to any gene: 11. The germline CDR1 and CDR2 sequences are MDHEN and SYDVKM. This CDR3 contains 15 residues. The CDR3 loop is CASSPGTDTGETQYF. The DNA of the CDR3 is TGTGCCAGCAGTCCCGGGACAGATACCGGGGAGACCCAGTACTTC.

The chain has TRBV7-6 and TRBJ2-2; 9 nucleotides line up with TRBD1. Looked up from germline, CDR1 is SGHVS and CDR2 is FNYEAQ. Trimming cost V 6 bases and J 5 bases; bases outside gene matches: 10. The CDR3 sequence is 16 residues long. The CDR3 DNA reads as TGTGCCAGCAGTAGGCACCGGGACAGGGCAACCGGGGAGCTGTTTTTT. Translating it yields CASSRHRDRATGELFF.

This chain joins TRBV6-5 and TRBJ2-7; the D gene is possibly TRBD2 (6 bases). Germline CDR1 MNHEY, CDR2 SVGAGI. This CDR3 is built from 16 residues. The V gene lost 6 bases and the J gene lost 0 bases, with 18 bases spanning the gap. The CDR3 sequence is CASRSYSGCSSYEQYF. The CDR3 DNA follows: TGTGCCAGCAGATCATATAGCGGCTGCAGCTCCTACGAGCAGTACTTC.